The rows below give T cell receptor beta chains drawn from one sample of a study of T cell changes during pregnancy in multiple sclerosis. This table comes from immunoSEQ multiplex PCR, and its TCRdb copy is limited to in-frame clones, with some not included. Here the sample spans 40,000 to 45,000 clones, roughly 90% being singletons. Sequenced here: CD4+ T cells from peripheral blood mononuclear cells, sampled in the third trimester of pregnancy. Source of these receptors: a female donor with multiple sclerosis, enrolled in a pregnancy study. The CDR3 runs from the conserved cysteine through the conserved F or W. The order of the fields is J gene, clone size, V gene, D gene, CDR3 length, CDR3 DNA, CDR3 protein. A D gene is named only where the DNA matches it firmly. Not every row has a clone size; where given, it reads once, few, many or a size class.

TRBJ2-7,NA,TRBV27,TRBD2,16,TGTGCCACCTCGGGACTAGCGGGAGCCCAGCTCTACGAGCAGTACTTC,CATSGLAGAQLYEQYF
TRBJ2-7,NA,TRBV5-1,TRBD2,16,TGCGCCAGCAGCTCAGATAGCGGGAGGGCCAGGTACGAGCAGTACTTC,CASSSDSGRARYEQYF
TRBJ2-7,NA,TRBV4-1,NA,14,TGCGCCAGCAGCCAAGACCCCGGAGGCTACGAGCAGTACTTC,CASSQDPGGYEQYF
TRBJ1-6,NA,TRBV6-5,NA,12,TGTGCCAGCAGCTCGGGGAGCTCACCCCTCCACTTT,CASSSGSSPLHF
TRBJ1-5,few,TRBV18,NA,18,TGTGCCAGCTCACCTTCTCCGGGAGGGTTTGAAAGCAATCAGCCCCAGCATTTT,CASSPSPGGFESNQPQHF
TRBJ2-7,few,TRBV7-9,TRBD2,16,TGTGCCAGCAGCTTAGGAGCGGGAGGACCTCCCTACGAGCAGTACTTC,CASSLGAGGPPYEQYF
TRBJ1-3,once,TRBV2,NA,16,TGTGCCAGCAGTGAAACGGGGAGCCCCTCTGGAAACACCATATATTTT,CASSETGSPSGNTIYF
TRBJ1-4,NA,TRBV19,NA,15,TGTGCCAGTACGGGAAACGCTTGGGATAATGAAAAACTGTTTTTT,CASTGNAWDNEKLFF
TRBJ1-3,NA,TRBV19,NA,15,TGTGCCAGTAGTATTATCGACAGACCTGGAAACACCATATATTTT,CASSIIDRPGNTIYF
TRBJ1-2,NA,TRBV19,NA,14,TGTGCCAGTACTCACGGAGGGTTTAACTATGGCTACACCTTC,CASTHGGFNYGYTF
TRBJ2-1,NA,TRBV9,NA,14,TGTGCCAGCAGCGTAACCCCGGGAAGTCATGAGCAGTTCTTC,CASSVTPGSHEQFF
TRBJ2-5,NA,TRBV4-2,TRBD2,17,TGTGCCAGCAGCCGGGGGACTAGCGGGAGTTGGCAAGAGACCCAGTACTTC,CASSRGTSGSWQETQYF
TRBJ2-2,NA,TRBV5-5,TRBD1,16,TGTGCCAGCAGCTCCCGACAGGGGGTGGACACCGGGGAGCTGTTTTTT,CASSSRQGVDTGELFF
TRBJ2-3,NA,TRBV9,NA,13,TGTGCCAGCAGCGTAGTTCTCGGAGATACGCAGTATTTT,CASSVVLGDTQYF
TRBJ1-4,NA,TRBV7-9,NA,15,TGTGCCAGCAGCGCATACAGGAGCTCTAATGAAAAACTGTTTTTT,CASSAYRSSNEKLFF
TRBJ2-7,once,TRBV27,TRBD2,15,TGTGCCAGCAGTTTACGAGCGGGGACTACCTACGAGCAGTACTTC,CASSLRAGTTYEQYF
TRBJ2-5,NA,TRBV7-9,NA,14,TGTGCCAGCAGCTTAGAAAGCGCCACGGGGACCCAGTACTTC,CASSLESATGTQYF
TRBJ2-7,NA,TRBV11-2,TRBD1,14,TGTGCCAGCAGCTTCCGACAGGGGCCCTACGAGCAGTACTTC,CASSFRQGPYEQYF
TRBJ2-5,NA,TRBV18,TRBD2,14,TGTGCCAGCTCACCCCCGGGACTAGATTTTACCCAGTACTTC,CASSPPGLDFTQYF
TRBJ1-5,NA,TRBV7-9,NA,13,TGTGCCAGCAGTTCCGACAGGTATCAGCCCCAGCATTTT,CASSSDRYQPQHF
TRBJ2-7,once,TRBV6-4,NA,15,TGTGCCAGCAGTGTCCTTGAGGAGGAAGCCTACGAGCAGTACTTC,CASSVLEEEAYEQYF
TRBJ1-2,few,TRBV6-5,NA,12,TGTGCCAGCAGTTTCGACAGTTATGGCTACACCTTC,CASSFDSYGYTF
TRBJ2-3,NA,TRBV7-2,NA,16,TGTGCCGCACCTTACTCGGGACAAACTAGCACAGATACGCAGTATTTT,CAAPYSGQTSTDTQYF
TRBJ2-7,NA,TRBV19,TRBD2,14,TGTGCCACCGCGCCGGGACTAGCGTCCTACGAGCAGTACTTC,CATAPGLASYEQYF
TRBJ2-1,NA,TRBV28,TRBD2,21,TGTGCCAGCACCAAACTTCCCGGACTAGCGGGAAATAAGGGATCCTACAATGAGCAGTTCTTC,CASTKLPGLAGNKGSYNEQFF
TRBJ2-3,NA,TRBV28,NA,14,TGTGCCAGCAGTGGAAGGGGAGGAGGAGATACGCAGTATTTT,CASSGRGGGDTQYF
TRBJ2-7,NA,TRBV6-1,NA,14,TGTGCCAGCAAATTTTCCGCGGATCTCTACGAGCAGTACTTC,CASKFSADLYEQYF
TRBJ2-1,NA,TRBV19,TRBD2,18,TGTGCCAGTACCCTGTCCCGACTAGCGGGCTTAGGGGACAATGAGCAGTTCTTC,CASTLSRLAGLGDNEQFF
TRBJ1-2,NA,TRBV27,NA,13,TGTGCCAGCAGTTACGCGGCTAACTATGGCTACACCTTC,CASSYAANYGYTF
TRBJ1-2,NA,TRBV29-1,NA,14,TGCAGCGTTTCCGGGTCGGGACAACCTCCTGGCTACACCTTC,CSVSGSGQPPGYTF
TRBJ1-1,NA,TRBV10-3,NA,10,TGTGCCATCGAGAATGCTGAAGCTTTCTTT,CAIENAEAFF
TRBJ1-5,NA,TRBV5-5,NA,15,TGTGCCAGCAGCTTTGATGGGCAGGGGCTTCAGCCCCAGCATTTT,CASSFDGQGLQPQHF
TRBJ2-1,NA,TRBV28,NA,12,TGTGCCAGCAGAGACAGCGACAATGAGCAGTTCTTC,CASRDSDNEQFF
TRBJ2-3,NA,TRBV18,NA,15,TGTGCCAGCTCAATGGGGGCGGTAAGCACAGATACGCAGTATTTT,CASSMGAVSTDTQYF
TRBJ2-2,NA,TRBV7-2,NA,14,TGTGCCAGCAGCCCACAGGGATCAACCGGGGAGCTGTTTTTT,CASSPQGSTGELFF
TRBJ2-7,NA,TRBV9,NA,14,TGTGCCAGCAGCGTAGGGGGGGGGCCCTACGAGCAGTACTTC,CASSVGGGPYEQYF
TRBJ1-4,NA,TRBV2,NA,16,TGTGCCAGCCTTAGGGCGAGGGCAACGTCGGGTGAAAAACTGTTTTTT,CASLRARATSGEKLFF
TRBJ2-1,once,TRBV9,NA,15,TGTGCCAGCAGCGTAGGACAGGACTCCTACAATGAGCAGTTCTTC,CASSVGQDSYNEQFF
TRBJ2-1,once,TRBV9,NA,15,TGTGCCAGCAGCGTAGGGCTAGCAGTGATAAATGAGCAGTTCTTC,CASSVGLAVINEQFF
TRBJ2-1,NA,TRBV7-9,NA,15,TGTGCCAGCACCCCAGCCGGGGTTCCATACAATGAGCAGTTCTTC,CASTPAGVPYNEQFF
TRBJ2-7,NA,TRBV29-1,NA,12,TGCAGCGTGGCAGTAGCCCACCACGAGCAGTACTTC,CSVAVAHHEQYF
TRBJ2-1,NA,TRBV5-6,NA,15,TGTGCCAGCAGCTTAGGGGCTGGTTCCTACAATGAGCAGTTCTTC,CASSLGAGSYNEQFF
TRBJ2-2,once,TRBV18,TRBD2,17,TGTGCCAGCTCACCACTAGCGGGAGGGCCTAACACCGGGGAGCTGTTTTTT,CASSPLAGGPNTGELFF
TRBJ2-3,once,TRBV19,TRBD2,17,TGTGCCAGTAGTGACACCAAACTAGCGGGAGTCGCAGATACGCAGTATTTT,CASSDTKLAGVADTQYF
TRBJ1-1,few,TRBV30,NA,13,TGTGCCTGGAGTGGGAGGGTTTTTTATGAAGCTTTCTTT,CAWSGRVFYEAFF
TRBJ2-3,NA,TRBV27,TRBD2,14,TGTGCCAGCAGGATTAGCGGGGTCAGAGATACGCAGTATTTT,CASRISGVRDTQYF
TRBJ2-3,NA,TRBV19,NA,14,TGTGCCAGTAGTAGGAGGGGCCCGACAGATACGCAGTATTTT,CASSRRGPTDTQYF
TRBJ2-5,NA,TRBV11-3,TRBD2,19,TGTGCCAGCAGCCTATGGACTAGCGGGAGTAGGAATACAAGAGTGACCCAGTACTTC,CASSLWTSGSRNTRVTQYF
TRBJ2-4,NA,TRBV27,TRBD1,15,TGTGCCAGCAGTTCCTCCGGGACAGGGAATAACATTCAGTACTTC,CASSSSGTGNNIQYF
TRBJ1-2,NA,TRBV6-5,NA,15,TGTGCCAGCAGCCATCCGGGAGGGACACACTATGGCTACACCTTC,CASSHPGGTHYGYTF
TRBJ1-1,few,TRBV27,NA,12,TGTGCCAGCCGACCTCGGGGGGGTAAGGCTTTCTTT,CASRPRGGKAFF